The 19 T cell receptor beta chains below were found in one sample sequenced in a study of CD8+ T cells in alopecia areata (dated by TCRdb to the late 2010s). For 4 to 6 biomarker-study patients, CD4+ cells were further sorted into CD25+CD127- cells. Receptors were amplified or captured by the immunoSEQ multiplex PCR assay. RNA was extracted from all samples and reverse transcribed into cDNA, which served as template for TCR sequencing. TCRdb carries this immuneACCESS record with in-frame sequences only. Its versions omit some clonotypes, under half of them owing to an unresolved V gene in the studies checked, with the rest unexplained. The sample data list around 36,000 clones, and approximately 54% of these were observed just once. Roughly 1.8% of the sample comes from the top ten. The material sequenced was CD4+ Tregs sorted from blood. The receptors were sampled from a human donor with alopecia areata.

The chain recombines TRBV7-3 with TRBJ2-5, with D tentatively TRBD1 or TRBD2 (5 bases each). The V gene's germline CDR1 is SGHTA and CDR2 FQGTGA. Trimming cost V 5 bases and J 9 bases, with 22 bases left between them. The CDR3 is 15 amino acids. The CDR3 nucleotides are TGTGCCAGCAGCGGGATAGGGACGGGGCTCGTGGCCCAGTACTTC. This translates into CASSGIGTGLVAQYF.

The CDR3 loop reads CASSRPGGGEQYF. The CDR3, as DNA: TGTGCCAGCAGCCGACCGGGAGGGGGCGAGCAGTACTTC. The gene calls are TRBV7-2 and TRBJ2-7, with 8 bases lining up with TRBD2. V lost 5 bases to trimming and J lost 6 bases; unmatched junction nucleotides: 6. Germline V CDR1 and CDR2: SGHTA, FQGNSA. This CDR3 has 13 residues.

This chain links TRBV25-1 with TRBJ2-1; no clear D. Trimming cost V 2 bases and J 3 bases, with 8 bases left between them. CDR3 length: 14 residues. The V gene's germline CDR1 is MGHDK and CDR2 SYGVNS. The CDR3 sequence: CASSEMAGYNEQFF. CDR3 bases: TGTGCCAGCAGTGAAATGGCAGGCTACAATGAGCAGTTCTTC.

The chain combines TRBV7-9 with TRBJ2-3, with D hard to call. The CDR3 loop spans 11 amino acids. With 3 bases removed from V and 5 bases from J, the gap between germline ends came to 3 bases. Germline assignment: CDR1 SEHNR and CDR2 FQNEAQ (reference sequence). The CDR3 loop reads CASSFRDTQYF. The CDR3 DNA reads TGTGCCAGCAGCTTTCGAGATACGCAGTATTTT.

This clone was observed a handful of times. The chain has TRBV5-4 and TRBJ1-3, with TRBD1 matching 12 bases. Germline-derived CDR1 and CDR2 are SGHNT and YYREEE (reference sequence). J lost 0 bases, V lost 4 bases, and 8 bases had no gene match. The CDR3 is 18 residues long. This CDR3 is CASSVGQGAHSSGNTIYF. Written as DNA, the CDR3 is TGTGCCAGCAGCGTGGGACAGGGGGCTCATAGCTCTGGAAACACCATATATTTT. Filled out from reference TRBV5-4 and TRBJ1-3, the complete variable domain reads ETGVTQSPTHLIKTRGQQVTLRCSSQSGHNTVSWYQQALGQGPQFIFQYYREEENGRGNFPPRFSGLQFPNYSSELNVNALELDDSALYLCASSVGQGAHSSGNTIYFGEGSWLTVV.

This chain links TRBV19 with TRBJ1-2; weak D call: TRBD1 (6 bases). From germline, CDR1 is LNHDA and CDR2 SQIVND (reference sequence). The V end was cut by 8 bases, the J end by 3 bases, with 16 bases between. This CDR3 has 14 amino acids. This CDR3 is CASQKGGAYYGYTF. The CDR3 nucleotides are TGTGCCAGTCAGAAGGGGGGCGCATACTATGGCTACACCTTC.

This clone turned up a few times. V and J are TRBV13 and TRBJ2-2; 7 bases line up with TRBD1. V lost 3 bases, J lost 0 bases, and 4 bases stayed unmatched. Germline V lookup: CDR1 PRHDT, CDR2 FYEKMQ (reference sequence). This CDR3 contains 16 residues. The CDR3 is CASSLGTASNTGELFF. CDR3 nucleotide sequence: TGTGCCAGCAGCTTGGGGACAGCTTCGAACACCGGGGAGCTGTTTTTT.

This clone turned up a few times. The chain links TRBV7-2 to TRBJ2-1, with 8 nucleotides matching TRBD2. The CDR3 length is 17 residues. V dropped 2 bases and J dropped 6; count of bases not matched to a gene: 12. Germline V gives CDR1 SGHTA, CDR2 FQGNSA. The CDR3 DNA follows: TGTGCCAGCAGCTTATTCCCTCGCGCTAGCGGGTCCAATGAGCAGTTCTTC. Encoded protein: CASSLFPRASGSNEQFF.

The chain has TRBV5-5 and TRBJ2-4, with 9 positions matching TRBD1. This CDR3 has 15 amino acids. V shed 4 bases and J 7 bases; nucleotides not matched to a gene: 9. Looked up from germline, CDR1 is SGHKS and CDR2 is YYEKEE (reference sequence). The CDR3 reads CASSAPGQGANIQYF. CDR3 nucleotide sequence: TGTGCCAGCAGCGCACCGGGACAGGGTGCGAACATTCAGTACTTC.

This clone has a handful of counts. The chain combines TRBV2 with TRBJ2-6, with D possibly called TRBD1 or TRBD2 (6 bases each). Looked up from germline, CDR1 is SNHLY and CDR2 is FYNNEI. The CDR3 contains 16 residues. Trimming pared 6 bases from V and 4 bases from J, leaving 16 bases between. The CDR3 sequence: CASRQWGAGGANVLTF. CDR3 bases: TGTGCCAGCAGACAATGGGGGGCAGGAGGGGCCAACGTCCTGACTTTC.

The chain combines TRBV7-9 with TRBJ1-5; TRBD1 matches at 8 bases. The V gene's germline CDR1 is SEHNR and CDR2 FQNEAQ (reference sequence). V shed 3 bases, J shed 6 bases, and the junction held 13 bases outside the gene matches. CDR3 length: 17 residues. CDR3 loop: CASSFSNSTGGRQPQHF. CDR3 nucleotide sequence: TGTGCCAGCAGCTTTAGTAACAGCACAGGGGGTCGTCAGCCCCAGCATTTT.

The chain links TRBV7-2 to TRBJ2-2, with no clear D. The CDR3 has 12 amino acids. Trimming cost V 2 bases and J 10 bases, with 8 bases left between them. Germline V gene sequence: CDR1 SGHTA, CDR2 FQGNSA. CDR3 sequence reads: CASSLQAEELFF. The CDR3 DNA sequence: TGTGCCAGCAGCTTACAGGCCGAGGAGCTGTTTTTT.

The CDR3: CASSHDWSNQPQHF. DNA of the CDR3: TGCGCCAGCAGCCATGACTGGAGCAATCAGCCCCAGCATTTT. V and J are TRBV4-1 and TRBJ1-5; D is ambiguous. Germline V gene lookup returns CDR1 MGHRA and CDR2 YSYEKL. V was shortened by 3 bases and J by 1 base, with 7 bases between the two germline ends. This CDR3 has 14 residues.

The rearrangement links TRBV7-3 to TRBJ2-1; 9 bases line up with TRBD1. The CDR3 covers 15 residues. The V gene end was trimmed by 5 bases and the J gene end by 6 bases; junction bases not matched to a gene: 8. The germline CDR1 and CDR2 sequences are SGHTA and FQGTGA. The CDR3 region is CASSRGTGILNEQFF. In DNA, the CDR3 is TGTGCCAGCAGCAGGGGGACAGGGATCCTCAATGAGCAGTTCTTC.

The chain has TRBV5-8 and TRBJ2-5, with TRBD2 matching 10 bases. The CDR3 sequence is 14 residues long. Trimming cost V 4 bases and J 9 bases; bases outside gene matches: 9. Germline CDR1 SGHTS, CDR2 YDEGEE. The CDR3 is CASSARTSGGSQYF. The CDR3, as DNA: TGTGCCAGCAGCGCACGGACTAGCGGCGGTTCCCAGTACTTC.

This chain joins TRBV6-5 and TRBJ2-7; maybe TRBD1 (6 bases). Between the trimmed V and J ends, which lost 5 bases and 1 base, there was a span of 12 bases. Germline-derived CDR1 and CDR2 are MNHEY and SVGAGI. This CDR3 is built from 14 residues. CDR3 residues: CASSRQVGSYEQYF. CDR3 bases: TGTGCCAGCAGTCGACAGGTTGGTTCCTACGAGCAGTACTTC.

This clone appeared a few times. The rearrangement joins TRBV21-1 to TRBJ1-6. TRBV21-1 is marked as a pseudogene. The CDR3 is 16 residues long. The CDR3 is CASSKGGKGHNSPLHF. The CDR3, as DNA: TGTGCCAGCAGCAAAGGAGGGAAGGGTCATAATTCACCCCTCCACTTT.

The chain couples TRBV10-3 to TRBJ1-2; D unclear. The CDR3 is 14 residues long. Germline assignment: CDR1 ENHRY and CDR2 SYGVKD. The V end lost 5 bases, the J end lost 2 bases, and 12 bases lay between the germline ends. CDR3 nucleotides: TGTGCCATCAGTAGTCCTTCCAGGAACTATGGCTACACCTTC. Its translation is CAISSPSRNYGYTF.

The genes are TRBV2 and TRBJ2-3; D gene ambiguous. With 6 bases removed from V and 6 bases from J, the gap between germline ends came to 19 bases. CDR1 is SNHLY and CDR2 is FYNNEI in the germline V gene. The CDR3 covers 15 residues. The CDR3 nucleotides read TGTGCCAGCAGCACGGCTTTGCTGGAATCGGATACGCAGTATTTT. This gives the protein CASSTALLESDTQYF. The entire variable domain, with the rest obtained from reference TRBV2 and TRBJ2-3, is as follows: EPEVTQTPSHQVTQMGQEVILRCVPISNHLYFYWYRQILGQKVEFLVSFYNNEISEKSEIFDDQFSVERPDGSNFTLKIRSTKLEDSAMYFCASSTALLESDTQYFGPGTRLTVL.